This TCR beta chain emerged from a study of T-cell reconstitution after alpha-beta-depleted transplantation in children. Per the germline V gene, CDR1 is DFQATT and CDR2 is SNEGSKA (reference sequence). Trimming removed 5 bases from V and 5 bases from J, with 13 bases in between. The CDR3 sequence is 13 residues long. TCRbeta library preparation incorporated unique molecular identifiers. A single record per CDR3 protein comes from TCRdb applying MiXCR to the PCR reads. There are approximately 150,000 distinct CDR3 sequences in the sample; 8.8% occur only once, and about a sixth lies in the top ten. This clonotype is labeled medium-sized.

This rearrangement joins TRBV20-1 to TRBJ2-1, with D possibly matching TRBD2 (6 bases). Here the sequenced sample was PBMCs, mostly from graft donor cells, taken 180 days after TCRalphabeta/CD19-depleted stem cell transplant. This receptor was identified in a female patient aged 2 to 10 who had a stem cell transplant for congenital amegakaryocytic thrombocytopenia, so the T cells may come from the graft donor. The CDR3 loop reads CSAERADDNEQFF. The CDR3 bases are TGCAGTGCTGAGCGGGCTGATGACAATGAGCAGTTCTTC.